Listed below are T cell receptor beta chains from one sample, sequenced in a study of shared clonotypes between healthy human individuals. Sequenced by immunoSEQ multiplex PCR; TCRdb stores in-frame clones only, minus some. The sample yields fewer than 2.5 million clones, roughly 93% seen once. The sequenced sample was naive CD4+ T cells from PBMCs. The source is a man younger than 35 in good health. Some clones in this sample may be carry-over from other donors' samples. Each CDR3 is given with its conserved first and last residue. Each record gives: V gene, clone size, D gene, J gene, CDR3 protein, CDR3 DNA. D genes are given only for firm matches. For some rows the clone size is stated as once, few or many, or as a class when expanded; others skip it.

TRBV28,-,-,TRBJ1-2,CASSLRPGGPPGYTF,TGTGCCAGCAGTTTAAGGCCCGGGGGGCCTCCCGGCTACACCTTC
TRBV4-2,-,TRBD1,TRBJ1-2,CASSHWTGGRIYGYTF,TGTGCCAGCAGCCATTGGACAGGGGGTAGGATCTATGGCTACACCTTC
TRBV7-8,-,-,TRBJ1-5,CASSLGMSSNQPQHF,TGTGCCAGCAGCTTAGGCATGAGTAGCAATCAGCCCCAGCATTTT
TRBV5-5,-,-,TRBJ2-5,CASSPVAGTVETQYF,TGTGCCAGCAGTCCAGTGGCGGGAACCGTGGAGACCCAGTACTTC
TRBV6-1,-,-,TRBJ2-7,CASITTGTGYEQYF,TGTGCCAGCATTACGACAGGAACTGGCTACGAGCAGTACTTC
TRBV27,-,TRBD2,TRBJ2-7,CASSSTTSALRYEQYF,TGTGCCAGCAGTTCCACGACTAGCGCCCTGAGGTACGAGCAGTACTTC
TRBV7-2,-,TRBD1,TRBJ1-1,CASSFRDRGRGNTEAFF,TGTGCCAGCAGCTTCCGGGACAGGGGGCGTGGGAACACTGAAGCTTTCTTT
TRBV7-8,once,-,TRBJ2-1,CASSLAYGQGRAYNEQFF,TGTGCCAGCAGCTTAGCCTATGGTCAGGGGAGGGCTTACAATGAGCAGTTCTTC
TRBV11-2,-,TRBD1,TRBJ1-4,CASSLTGLTTNEKLFF,TGTGCCAGCAGCTTGACAGGGTTGACAACTAATGAAAAACTGTTTTTT
TRBV10-3,few,TRBD1,TRBJ1-4,CAISPGTGNEKLFF,TGTGCCATCAGCCCTGGGACAGGGAATGAAAAACTGTTTTTT
TRBV10-3,once,-,TRBJ2-1,CAIRGNRTTYNEQFF,TGTGCCATCAGAGGAAACAGGACAACCTACAATGAGCAGTTCTTC
TRBV2,-,TRBD1,TRBJ1-1,CASSGDSLMNTEAFF,TGTGCCAGCAGTGGGGACAGCCTTATGAACACTGAAGCTTTCTTT
TRBV2,once,TRBD1,TRBJ1-4,CASSAGQINEKLFF,TGTGCCAGCAGTGCGGGACAGATTAATGAAAAACTGTTTTTT
TRBV7-2,-,-,TRBJ1-5,CASSLRAGNQPQHF,TGTGCCAGCAGCTTAAGGGCGGGCAATCAGCCCCAGCATTTT
TRBV30,-,-,TRBJ1-6,CAWTLRGGGGSPLHF,TGTGCCTGGACCCTACGGGGAGGGGGAGGTTCACCCCTCCACTTT
TRBV28,once,TRBD2,TRBJ2-3,CASIVGGASGAITYTQYF,TGTGCCAGTATCGTTGGGGGGGCTAGCGGGGCCATCACATATACGCAGTATTTT
TRBV19,few,TRBD1,TRBJ1-5,CASSRTGGGNQPQHF,TGTGCCAGTAGTAGGACAGGGGGCGGCAATCAGCCCCAGCATTTT
TRBV7-2,-,TRBD2,TRBJ2-3,CASSLPSGTDTQYF,TGTGCCAGCAGCTTACCTAGCGGGACAGATACGCAGTATTTT